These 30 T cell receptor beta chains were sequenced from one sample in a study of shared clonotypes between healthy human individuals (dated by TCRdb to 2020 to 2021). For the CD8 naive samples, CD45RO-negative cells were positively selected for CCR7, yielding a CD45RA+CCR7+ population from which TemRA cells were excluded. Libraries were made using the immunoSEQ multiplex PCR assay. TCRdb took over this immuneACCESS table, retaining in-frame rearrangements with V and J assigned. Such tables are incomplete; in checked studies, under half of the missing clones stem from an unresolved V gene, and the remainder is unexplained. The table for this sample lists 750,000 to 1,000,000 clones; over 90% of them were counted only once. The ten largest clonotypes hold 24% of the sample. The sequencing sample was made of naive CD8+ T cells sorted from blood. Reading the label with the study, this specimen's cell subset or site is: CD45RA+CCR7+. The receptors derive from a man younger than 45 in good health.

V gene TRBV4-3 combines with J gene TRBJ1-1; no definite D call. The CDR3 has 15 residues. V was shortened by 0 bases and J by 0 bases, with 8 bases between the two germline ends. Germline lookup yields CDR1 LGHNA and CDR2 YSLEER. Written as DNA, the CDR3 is TGCGCCAGCAGCCAAGATAGGGTTCTGAACACTGAAGCTTTCTTT. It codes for CASSQDRVLNTEAFF.

The CDR3 region is CASSQSDRAEAFF. For the CDR3, the DNA is TGCGCCAGCAGCCAGTCAGACAGGGCTGAAGCTTTCTTT. V usage is TRBV4-1 and J usage is TRBJ1-1; 7 bases are a match to TRBD1. This CDR3 contains 13 residues. Germline V lookup: CDR1 MGHRA, CDR2 YSYEKL. The J segment lost 6 bases and the V segment lost 3 bases, leaving 4 bases of the junction unmatched.

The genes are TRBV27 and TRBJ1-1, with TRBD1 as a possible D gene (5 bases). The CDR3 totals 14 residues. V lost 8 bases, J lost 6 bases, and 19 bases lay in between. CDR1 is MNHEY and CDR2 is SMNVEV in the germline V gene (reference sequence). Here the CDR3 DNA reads TGTGCCAGCGGTCCCCCAGGGTTTGCAGCTGAAGCTTTCTTT. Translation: CASGPPGFAAEAFF.

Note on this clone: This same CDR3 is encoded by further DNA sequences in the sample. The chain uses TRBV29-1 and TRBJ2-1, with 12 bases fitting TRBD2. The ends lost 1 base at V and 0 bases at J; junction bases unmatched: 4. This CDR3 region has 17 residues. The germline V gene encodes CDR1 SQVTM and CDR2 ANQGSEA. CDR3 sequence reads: CSVEGLAGGSSYNEQFF. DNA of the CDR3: TGCAGCGTTGAAGGTCTAGCGGGAGGGAGCTCCTACAATGAGCAGTTCTTC.

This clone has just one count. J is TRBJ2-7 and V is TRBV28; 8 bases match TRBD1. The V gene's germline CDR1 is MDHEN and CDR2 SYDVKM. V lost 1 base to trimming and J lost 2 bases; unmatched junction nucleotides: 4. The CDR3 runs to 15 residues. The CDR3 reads CASSLYSGGTYEQYF. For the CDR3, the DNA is TGTGCCAGCAGTTTATATTCAGGGGGCACCTACGAGCAGTACTTC.

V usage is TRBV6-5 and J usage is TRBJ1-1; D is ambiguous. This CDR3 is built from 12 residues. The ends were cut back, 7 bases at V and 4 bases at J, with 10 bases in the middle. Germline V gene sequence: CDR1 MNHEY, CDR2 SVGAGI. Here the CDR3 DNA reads TGTGCCAGCACTGGGTCCCGCACTGAAGCTTTCTTT. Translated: CASTGSRTEAFF.

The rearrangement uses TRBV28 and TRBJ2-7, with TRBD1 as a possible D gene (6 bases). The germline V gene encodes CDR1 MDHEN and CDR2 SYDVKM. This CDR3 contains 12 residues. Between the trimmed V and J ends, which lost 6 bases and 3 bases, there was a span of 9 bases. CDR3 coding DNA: TGTGCCAGCAGGAGCAGGGGCTACGAGCAGTACTTC. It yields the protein CASRSRGYEQYF.

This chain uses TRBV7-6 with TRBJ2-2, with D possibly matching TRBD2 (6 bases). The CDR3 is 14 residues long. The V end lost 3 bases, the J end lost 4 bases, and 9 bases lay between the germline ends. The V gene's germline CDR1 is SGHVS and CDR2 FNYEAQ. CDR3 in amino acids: CASSFGSGTGELFF. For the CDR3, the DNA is TGTGCCAGCAGCTTTGGTAGCGGCACCGGGGAGCTGTTTTTT. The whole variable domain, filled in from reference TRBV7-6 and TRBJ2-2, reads GAGVSQSPRYKVTKRGQDVALRCDPISGHVSLYWYRQALGQGPEFLTYFNYEAQQDKSGLPNDRFSAERPEGSISTLTIQRTEQRDSAMYRCASSFGSGTGELFFGEGSRLTVL.

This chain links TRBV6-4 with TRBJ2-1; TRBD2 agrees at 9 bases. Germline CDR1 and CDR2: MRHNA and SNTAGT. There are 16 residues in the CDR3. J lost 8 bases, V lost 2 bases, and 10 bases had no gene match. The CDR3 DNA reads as TGTGCCAGCAGTGACAAGCCTAGCGGGATTAGGGATGAGCAGTTCTTC. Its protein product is CASSDKPSGIRDEQFF.

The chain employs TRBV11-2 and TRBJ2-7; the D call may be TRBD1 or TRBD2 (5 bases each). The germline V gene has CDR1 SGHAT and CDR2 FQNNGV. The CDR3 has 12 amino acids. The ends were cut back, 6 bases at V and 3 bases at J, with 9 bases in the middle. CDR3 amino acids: CASRGRFYEQYF. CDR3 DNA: TGTGCCAGCAGGGGACGCTTCTACGAGCAGTACTTC.

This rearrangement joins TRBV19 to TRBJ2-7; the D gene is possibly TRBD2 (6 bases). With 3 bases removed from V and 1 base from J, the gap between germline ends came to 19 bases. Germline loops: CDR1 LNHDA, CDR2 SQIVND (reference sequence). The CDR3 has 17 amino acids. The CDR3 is CASSIKITVGGSYEQYF. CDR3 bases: TGTGCCAGTAGTATTAAAATAACGGTGGGGGGATCCTACGAGCAGTACTTC.

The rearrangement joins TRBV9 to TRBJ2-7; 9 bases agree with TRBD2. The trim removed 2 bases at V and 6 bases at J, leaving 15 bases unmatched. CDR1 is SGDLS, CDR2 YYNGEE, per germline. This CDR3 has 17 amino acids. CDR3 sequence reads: CASSVSAWTSETPEQYF. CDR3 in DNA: TGTGCCAGCAGCGTCTCTGCATGGACTAGCGAGACCCCCGAGCAGTACTTC.

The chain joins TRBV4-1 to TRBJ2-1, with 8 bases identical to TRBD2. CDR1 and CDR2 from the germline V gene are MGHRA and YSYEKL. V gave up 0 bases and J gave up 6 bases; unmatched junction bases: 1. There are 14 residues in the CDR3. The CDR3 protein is CASSQEGLVNEQFF. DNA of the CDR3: TGCGCCAGCAGCCAAGAGGGACTAGTCAATGAGCAGTTCTTC.

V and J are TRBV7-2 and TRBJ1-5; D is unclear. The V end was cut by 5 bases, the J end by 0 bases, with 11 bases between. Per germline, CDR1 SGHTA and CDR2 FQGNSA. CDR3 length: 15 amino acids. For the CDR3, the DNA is TGTGCCAGCAGCGCCGGGCCCTATAGCAATCAGCCCCAGCATTTT. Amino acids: CASSAGPYSNQPQHF.

CDR3 sequence reads: CASSQTGNTEAFF. The CDR3 DNA sequence: TGTGCCAGCAGCCAAACAGGGAACACTGAAGCTTTCTTT. This chain links TRBV7-3 with TRBJ1-1; D may be TRBD1 (5 bases). The V and J ends lost 5 bases and 1 base respectively, with 8 bases between them. This CDR3 has 13 amino acids. CDR1 and CDR2 from the germline V gene are SGHTA and FQGTGA. Full variable domain (rest looked up from reference TRBV7-3 and TRBJ1-1): GAGVSQTPSNKVTEKGKYVELRCDPISGHTALYWYRQSLGQGPEFLIYFQGTGAADDSGLPNDRFFAVRPEGSVSTLKIQRTERGDSAVYLCASSQTGNTEAFFGQGTRLTVV.

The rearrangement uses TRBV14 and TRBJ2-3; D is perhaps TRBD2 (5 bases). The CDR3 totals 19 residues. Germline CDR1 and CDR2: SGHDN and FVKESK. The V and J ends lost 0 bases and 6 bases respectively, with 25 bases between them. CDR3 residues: CASSQDRQRRFARRDTQYF. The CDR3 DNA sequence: TGTGCCAGCAGCCAAGACCGTCAGCGGAGATTCGCCCGACGTGATACGCAGTATTTT.

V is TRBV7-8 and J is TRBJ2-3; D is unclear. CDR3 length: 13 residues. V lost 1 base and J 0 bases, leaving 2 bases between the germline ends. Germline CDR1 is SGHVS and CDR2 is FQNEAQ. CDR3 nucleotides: TGTGCCAGCAGCTTAGTTAGCACAGATACGCAGTATTTT. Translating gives CASSLVSTDTQYF.

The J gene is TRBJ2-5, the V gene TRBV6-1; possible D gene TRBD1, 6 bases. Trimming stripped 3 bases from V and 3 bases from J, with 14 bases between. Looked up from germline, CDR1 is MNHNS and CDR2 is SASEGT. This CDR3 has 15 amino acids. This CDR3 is CASSDLLQGKETQYF. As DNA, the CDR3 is TGTGCCAGCAGTGACCTTTTGCAGGGGAAAGAGACCCAGTACTTC.

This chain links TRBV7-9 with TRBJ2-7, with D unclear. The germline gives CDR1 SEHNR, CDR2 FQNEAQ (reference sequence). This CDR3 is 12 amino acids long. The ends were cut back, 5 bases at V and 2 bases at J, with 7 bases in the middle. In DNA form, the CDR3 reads TGTGCCAGCAGCGCGACCCCCTACGAGCAGTACTTC. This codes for CASSATPYEQYF.

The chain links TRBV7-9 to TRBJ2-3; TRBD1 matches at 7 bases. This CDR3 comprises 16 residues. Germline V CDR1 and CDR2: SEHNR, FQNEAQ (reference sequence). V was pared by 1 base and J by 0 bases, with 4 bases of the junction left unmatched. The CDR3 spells CASSLVVRGSTDTQYF. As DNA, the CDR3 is TGTGCCAGCAGCTTAGTCGTCAGGGGGAGCACAGATACGCAGTATTTT.

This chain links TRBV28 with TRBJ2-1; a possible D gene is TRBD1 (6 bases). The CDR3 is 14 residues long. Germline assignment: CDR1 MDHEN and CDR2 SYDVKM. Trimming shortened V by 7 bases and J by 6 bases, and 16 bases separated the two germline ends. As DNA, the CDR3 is TGTGCCAGCACGAGAGGCCCAGGGGTCAATGAGCAGTTCTTC. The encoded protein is CASTRGPGVNEQFF. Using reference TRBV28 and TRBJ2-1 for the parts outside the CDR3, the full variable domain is DVKVTQSSRYLVKRTGEKVFLECVQDMDHENMFWYRQDPGLGLRLIYFSYDVKMKEKGDIPEGYSVSREKKERFSLILESASTNQTSMYLCASTRGPGVNEQFFGPGTRLTVL.

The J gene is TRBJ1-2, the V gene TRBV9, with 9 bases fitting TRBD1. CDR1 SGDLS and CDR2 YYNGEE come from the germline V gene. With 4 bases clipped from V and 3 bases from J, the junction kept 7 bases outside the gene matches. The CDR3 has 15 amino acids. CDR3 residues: CASSPRDRVDYGYTF. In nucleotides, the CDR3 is TGTGCCAGCAGCCCAAGGGACAGGGTGGACTATGGCTACACCTTC.

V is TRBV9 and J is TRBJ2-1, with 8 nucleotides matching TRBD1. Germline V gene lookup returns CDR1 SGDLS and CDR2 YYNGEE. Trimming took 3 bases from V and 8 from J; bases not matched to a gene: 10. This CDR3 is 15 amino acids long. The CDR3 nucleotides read TGTGCCAGCAGCGGGACAGGGCGGAAGGGCGATGAGCAGTTCTTC. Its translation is CASSGTGRKGDEQFF.

The CDR3 bases are TGTGCCAGCAGCTTAGCGGATGGGAGAGAGCAAGAGACCCAGTACTTC. It codes for CASSLADGREQETQYF. The chain carries TRBV7-9 and TRBJ2-5; D possibly corresponds to TRBD2 (5 bases). Trimming removed 0 bases at V and 2 bases at J, with 13 bases between. In germline, CDR1 is SEHNR, CDR2 FQNEAQ (reference sequence). The CDR3 has 16 residues.

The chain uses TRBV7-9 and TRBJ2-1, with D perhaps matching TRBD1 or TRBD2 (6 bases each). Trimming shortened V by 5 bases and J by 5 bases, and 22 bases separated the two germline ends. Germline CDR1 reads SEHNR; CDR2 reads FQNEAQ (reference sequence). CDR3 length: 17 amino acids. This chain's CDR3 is CASSPAGGGYRNNEQFF. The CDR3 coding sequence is TGTGCCAGCAGCCCAGCCGGGGGCGGGTATAGAAACAATGAGCAGTTCTTC.

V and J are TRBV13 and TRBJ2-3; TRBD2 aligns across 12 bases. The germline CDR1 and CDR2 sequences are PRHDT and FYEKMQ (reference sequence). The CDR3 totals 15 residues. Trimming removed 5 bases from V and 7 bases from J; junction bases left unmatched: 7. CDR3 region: CASSTGLAGDYTQYF. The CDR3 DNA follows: TGTGCCAGCAGCACGGGACTAGCGGGCGACTATACGCAGTATTTT. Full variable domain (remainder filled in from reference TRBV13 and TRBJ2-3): AAGVIQSPRHLIKEKRETATLKCYPIPRHDTVYWYQQGPGQDPQFLISFYEKMQSDKGSIPDRFSAQQFSDYHSELNMSSLELGDSALYFCASSTGLAGDYTQYFGPGTRLTVL.

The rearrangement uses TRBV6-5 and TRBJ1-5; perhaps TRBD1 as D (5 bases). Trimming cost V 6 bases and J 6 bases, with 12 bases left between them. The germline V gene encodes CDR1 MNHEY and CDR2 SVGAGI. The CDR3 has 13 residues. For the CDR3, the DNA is TGTGCCAGCAGCAGCAGGGTTACTCAGCCCCAGCATTTT. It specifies CASSSRVTQPQHF.

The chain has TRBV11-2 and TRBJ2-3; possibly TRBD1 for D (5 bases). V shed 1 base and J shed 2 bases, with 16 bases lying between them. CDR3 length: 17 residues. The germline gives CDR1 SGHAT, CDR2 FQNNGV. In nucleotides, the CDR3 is TGTGCCAGCAGCTTAGGAAGGGCAGGGATCTTCACAGATACGCAGTATTTT. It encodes CASSLGRAGIFTDTQYF.

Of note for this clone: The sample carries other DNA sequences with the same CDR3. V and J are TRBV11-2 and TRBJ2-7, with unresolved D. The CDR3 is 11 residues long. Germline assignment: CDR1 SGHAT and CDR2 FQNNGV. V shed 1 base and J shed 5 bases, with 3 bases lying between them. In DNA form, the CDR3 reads TGTGCCAGCAGCTTAGTTGACGAGCAGTACTTC. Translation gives CASSLVDEQYF.

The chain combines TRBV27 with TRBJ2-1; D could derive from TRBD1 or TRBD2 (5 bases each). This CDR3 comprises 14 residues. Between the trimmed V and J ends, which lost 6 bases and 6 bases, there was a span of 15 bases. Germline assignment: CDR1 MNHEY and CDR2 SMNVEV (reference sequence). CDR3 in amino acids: CASSPLGDGNEQFF. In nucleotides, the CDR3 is TGTGCCAGCAGCCCTCTGGGGGATGGCAATGAGCAGTTCTTC.